The rows below give T cell receptor beta chains drawn from one sample of a study of technical replicates of blood from a handful of donors. The table came from immunoSEQ multiplex PCR; TCRdb's copy has only in-frame clones and leaves some out. Among roughly 79,000 clones listed, roughly 77% were seen once. Sample: PBMCs. Every receptor here comes from a human donor in good health. Some clones in this sample may be carry-over from other donors' samples. The conserved cysteine and the conserved F or W are not part of the CDR3 here. Each record gives: V gene, J gene, CDR3 protein.

TRBV5-1	TRBJ2-7	ASSFAGKNSYEQY
TRBV6-1	TRBJ2-7	ASRRVTLYEQY
TRBV19	TRBJ2-7	ASSIAPQGLHEQY
TRBV19	TRBJ1-5	ATAGQGLRDQPQH
TRBV4-2	TRBJ2-5	ASSPDSAGGRETQY
TRBV27	TRBJ1-5	ASRITGGWQPQH
TRBV27	TRBJ1-5	ASRGTGVQPQH
TRBV18	TRBJ2-1	ASSPLEGGVNNEQF
TRBV11-2	TRBJ2-3	ASSLISGSPDTQY
TRBV18	TRBJ1-3	ASSPFGNTIY
TRBV4-2	TRBJ2-1	ASSQEVGDSGYNEQF
TRBV5-4	TRBJ2-7	ASSLRLGLAGVSYEQY
TRBV9	TRBJ2-3	ASRPTADYTDTQY
TRBV28	TRBJ1-2	AISPAGTGEDYT
TRBV13	TRBJ1-5	ASSFGDRGQPQH
TRBV7-9	TRBJ1-1	ASTHGGDTEAF
TRBV21-1	TRBJ1-2	ASKGRST
TRBV27	TRBJ2-7	ASSGGNYEQY
TRBV4-3	TRBJ1-2	ASSPQAENYGYT
TRBV19	TRBJ1-4	ASQPPGQGKAKLF
TRBV5-1	TRBJ2-1	ASSLEAGKDEQF
TRBV6-5	TRBJ1-5	ASRGGVGSNQPQH
TRBV4-1	TRBJ1-2	ASSQGQGSIYGYT
TRBV5-1	TRBJ1-2	ASRGGAGGYT
TRBV6-5	TRBJ2-2	ASSSGGEGTGELF
TRBV27	TRBJ2-2	ASSLYGQGANTGELF
TRBV12-5	TRBJ1-2	ASGGGLGYGYT
TRBV13	TRBJ2-7	ASSASGTGEYEQY
TRBV7-2	TRBJ1-1	ASSFKGGGDTEAF
TRBV30	TRBJ2-2	AWSGQGSGELF
TRBV7-3	TRBJ2-5	ASSLMLNGRAIGETQY
TRBV9	TRBJ2-3	ASSVAADTQY
TRBV6-5	TRBJ1-4	ASKGQASNEKLF
TRBV7-3	TRBJ2-1	ASSLTLAGYNEQF
TRBV4-2	TRBJ2-7	ASSPSETYEQY
TRBV6-4	TRBJ2-1	ASSPSGRGYNEQF
TRBV7-2	TRBJ2-3	ASSFGGASDTQY
TRBV5-1	TRBJ2-7	ASSLAGGQGWIYEQY
TRBV6-5	TRBJ1-4	ASSKRDRGEEKLF
TRBV2	TRBJ2-7	ASSALATSSYEQY
TRBV6-5	TRBJ1-3	ASSYGQDSGNTIY
TRBV7-3	TRBJ2-5	ASSYRAGSGETQY
TRBV10-3	TRBJ2-7	AISESIVSSGAIYEQY
TRBV7-2	TRBJ1-5	ASSFINQPQH
TRBV7-2	TRBJ1-2	ASSFGTGIYGYT
TRBV6-5	TRBJ2-7	ASSPSGGAPYEQY
TRBV2	TRBJ1-2	ASSPRRLGEVAGYT
TRBV7-3	TRBJ1-5	AILTGGCRSNQPQH
TRBV6-5	TRBJ2-3	ASSYSFVTGDTQY
TRBV4-2	TRBJ2-1	ASSRDGTLYNEQF
TRBV5-6	TRBJ2-2	ASSSGHQNTGELF
TRBV2	TRBJ2-2	ASRGRGLAQTGELF
TRBV2	TRBJ2-1	ASSESPGQSEQF
TRBV30	TRBJ2-4	AWSVELAKNIQY
TRBV7-9	TRBJ2-5	ASSRDRGKETQY